The present T cell receptor beta chain was sequenced within a study of beta chain features in type 1 diabetes. Turning to the study itself: Comparable age, gender and cell yields were observed in patients relative to healthy donors. All samples yielded over 95,000,000 examined sorted cells. Findings of the study overall: The study left unresolved whether HLA type influences TCRB rearrangement.

Sort purity for all populations was recorded as exceeding 98%. About this clone: The antigen remains unidentified.

Sequencing targeted expressed TCRB transcripts, as all isolated RNA had been reverse transcribed. Profiled with immunoSEQ multiplex PCR; TCRdb holds only in-frame clones, not every one. Here the sample spans fewer than 350,000 clones, less than 20% being singletons. The sample was naive CD4+ T cells from blood. This TCR derives from a woman between 18 and 30 years old in good health.

This CDR3 is CASRRDSTNEKLFF. The CDR3 DNA reads as TGTGCCAGCAGACGCGATTCAACTAATGAAAAACTGTTTTTT. This chain connects TRBV6-5 to TRBJ1-4, with D unresolved. This CDR3 has 14 residues. Deletions cut 6 bases from V and 0 bases from J, with 8 bases between. The germline V gene encodes CDR1 MNHEY and CDR2 SVGAGI.